This is a list of T cell receptor beta chains from one sample in a study of graft-versus-host responses after intestinal transplantation. Data came from immunoSEQ multiplex PCR; TCRdb stores just in-frame clones and leaves some out. The repertoire holds some 13,000 clones, with 30% to 40% as singletons. The sample here was alloreactive CD4+ T cells from a mixed lymphocyte reaction culture, taken before intestinal transplant. These receptors were collected from a human patient who received an intestinal transplant. CDR3s include the opening cysteine and the closing phenylalanine or tryptophan. D genes are given only for firm matches. Not every row has a clone size; where given, it reads once, few, many or a size class.

TRBV18	TRBD1	.	TRBJ2-1	CASSPGPGGYNEQFF	TGTGCCAGCTCACCAGGGCCAGGGGGATACAATGAGCAGTTCTTC
TRBV27	TRBD1	.	TRBJ1-6	CASSLRGTGESSYNSPLHF	TGTGCCAGCAGTTTACGTGGGACAGGGGAGAGCTCCTATAATTCACCCCTCCACTTT
TRBV29-1	.	once	TRBJ1-2	CSVERIQGEYGYTF	TGCAGCGTTGAACGGATACAGGGTGAATATGGCTACACCTTC
TRBV7-2	TRBD2	.	TRBJ2-7	CASSFRSALAGDYEQYF	TGTGCCAGCAGCTTCCGGTCGGCGCTAGCGGGCGATTACGAGCAGTACTTC
TRBV18	TRBD1	few	TRBJ1-1	CASSQQGPRGTEAFF	TGTGCCAGCTCTCAACAGGGGCCCCGGGGGACTGAAGCTTTCTTT
TRBV10-3	.	few	TRBJ2-7	CAISSPAGSRYEQYF	TGTGCCATCAGTTCCCCGGCGGGGTCGAGGTACGAGCAGTACTTC
TRBV6-6	.	.	TRBJ2-3	CASSYPAGTDTQYF	TGTGCCAGCAGTTATCCCGCAGGGACAGATACGCAGTATTTT
TRBV19	TRBD1	few	TRBJ2-7	CASRKGTGFYEQYF	TGTGCCAGTAGGAAAGGGACAGGGTTCTACGAGCAGTACTTC
TRBV7-8	.	.	TRBJ2-5	CASSTGRGPTQETQYF	TGTGCCAGCAGCACCGGTCGGGGTCCCACCCAAGAGACCCAGTACTTC
TRBV6-5	TRBD1	.	TRBJ1-5	CATQGQGSNQPQHF	TGTGCCACCCAAGGACAGGGCAGCAATCAGCCCCAGCATTTT
TRBV10-3	.	medium-sized	TRBJ2-7	CAISGTPYEQYF	TGTGCCATCAGTGGGACTCCATACGAGCAGTACTTC
TRBV2	.	few	TRBJ1-1	CASSVEGPTLAEAFF	TGTGCCAGCAGTGTGGAGGGGCCCACCCTCGCTGAAGCTTTCTTT
TRBV29-1	TRBD1	.	TRBJ1-5	CSVPGQVNQPQHF	TGCAGCGTCCCGGGACAGGTAAATCAGCCCCAGCATTTT
TRBV18	.	once	TRBJ1-1	CASSPQGIEAFF	TGTGCCAGCTCACCACAGGGGATTGAAGCTTTCTTT
TRBV30	.	.	TRBJ1-5	CAWSGARGEWSNQPQHF	TGTGCCTGGAGTGGGGCCCGGGGAGAGTGGAGCAATCAGCCCCAGCATTTT
TRBV6-1	.	.	TRBJ1-4	CASSDNSVPANEKLFF	TGTGCCAGCAGTGATAATTCAGTCCCTGCTAATGAAAAACTGTTTTTT
TRBV5-1	TRBD1	.	TRBJ1-1	CASSGGQGNTEAFF	TGCGCCAGCAGCGGGGGACAGGGAAACACTGAAGCTTTCTTT
TRBV21-1	.	few	TRBJ2-3	CASNCTDTQYF	TGTGCCTCCAATTGCACAGATACGCAGTATTTT
TRBV18	TRBD1	.	TRBJ1-1	CASSSDRGGINTEAFF	TGTGCCAGCTCATCTGACAGGGGTGGTATAAACACTGAAGCTTTCTTT
TRBV6-6	.	.	TRBJ2-3	CASIPGLNTDTQYF	TGTGCCAGCATCCCGGGACTTAACACAGATACGCAGTATTTT
TRBV18	TRBD1	few	TRBJ1-2	CASSPPGQYGYTF	TGTGCCAGCTCACCACCGGGACAGTACGGCTACACCTTC
TRBV15	.	.	TRBJ2-7	CATSRSQGYNEQYF	TGTGCCACCAGCAGAAGTCAGGGGTACAACGAGCAGTACTTC
TRBV7-2	.	.	TRBJ2-7	CASRIQMGPYEQYF	TGTGCCAGCAGAATACAGATGGGCCCCTACGAGCAGTACTTC
TRBV19	TRBD2	.	TRBJ2-3	CASSLSGTTDTQYF	TGTGCCAGTAGTCTGAGCGGGACCACAGATACGCAGTATTTT
TRBV2	TRBD1	.	TRBJ1-3	CASSNRGQGNTIYF	TGTGCCAGCAGTAACAGGGGGCAGGGAAACACCATATATTTT
TRBV10-3	TRBD1	.	TRBJ2-2	CAIGRGQGANTGELFF	TGTGCCATCGGTAGGGGACAGGGGGCGAACACCGGGGAGCTGTTTTTT
TRBV18	TRBD1	few	TRBJ1-2	CASSPGGNYGYTF	TGTGCCAGCTCGCCAGGGGGGAACTATGGCTACACCTTC
TRBV4-3	.	.	TRBJ2-7	CASSPNDRSPHEQYF	TGCGCCAGCAGCCCAAACGACAGGTCCCCCCACGAGCAGTACTTC
TRBV19	.	.	TRBJ1-2	CASSITGTRNYGYTF	TGTGCCAGTAGTATAACCGGGACAAGGAACTATGGCTACACCTTC
TRBV8-2	.	.	TRBJ2-6	CGTIITITQSRANVLTF	TGTGGCACAATCATTACGATAACACAAAGTCGGGCCAACGTCCTGACTTTC
TRBV5-1	TRBD1	.	TRBJ1-6	CASSRDRGGSPLHF	TGCGCCAGCAGCAGAGACAGGGGCGGTTCACCCCTCCACTTT
TRBV10-3	TRBD1	few	TRBJ2-7	CAISEGTGIGNEQYF	TGTGCCATCAGTGAGGGGACAGGGATTGGAAACGAGCAGTACTTC
TRBV7-2	TRBD2	few	TRBJ2-1	CASSLVGLAGGYNEQFF	TGTGCCAGCAGCTTAGTTGGCCTAGCGGGGGGCTACAATGAGCAGTTCTTC
TRBV6-6	TRBD2	few	TRBJ2-3	CASSLAGTPTDTQYF	TGTGCCAGCAGCCTAGCGGGGACCCCCACAGATACGCAGTATTTT
TRBV7-9	TRBD1	few	TRBJ1-1	CASSPTGFTEAFF	TGTGCCAGCAGCCCGACAGGGTTCACTGAAGCTTTCTTT
TRBV30	TRBD1	.	TRBJ1-5	CAWNGQGGQPQHF	TGTGCCTGGAATGGACAGGGTGGTCAGCCCCAGCATTTT
TRBV18	TRBD2	few	TRBJ2-1	CASSPQRGPYNEQFF	TGTGCCAGCTCACCCCAGCGGGGGCCTTACAATGAGCAGTTCTTC
TRBV19	.	.	TRBJ2-5	CASSRAPSAGTQYF	TGTGCCAGTAGTAGAGCCCCTAGCGCGGGTACCCAGTACTTC
TRBV19	.	few	TRBJ2-1	CASQLAGNEQFF	TGTGCCAGCCAACTGGCAGGGAATGAGCAGTTCTTC
TRBV5-4	TRBD2	.	TRBJ2-3	CASSLGLAGQDTQYF	TGTGCCAGCAGCTTGGGGCTAGCGGGGCAAGATACGCAGTATTTT
TRBV25-1	TRBD1	.	TRBJ1-2	CASSFGQGNYGYTF	TGTGCCAGCAGTTTTGGACAGGGTAACTATGGCTACACCTTC
TRBV4-3	.	.	TRBJ2-7	CASSRAPSGYEQYF	TGCGCCAGCAGCCGCGCTCCCTCTGGCTACGAGCAGTACTTC
TRBV7-2	.	.	TRBJ2-3	CASSWRRGADTQYF	TGTGCCAGCAGCTGGAGACGGGGGGCGGATACGCAGTATTTT
TRBV7-2	TRBD2	few	TRBJ2-1	CASSLVRGGDNEQFF	TGTGCCAGCAGCTTAGTCCGCGGGGGGGACAATGAGCAGTTCTTC
TRBV6-5	TRBD1	.	TRBJ1-2	CASSTGQDYGYTF	TGTGCCAGCAGTACCGGACAGGACTATGGCTACACCTTC
TRBV5-6	.	.	TRBJ1-2	CASSLVGTHYGYTF	TGTGCCAGCAGCTTGGTGGGGACTCACTATGGCTACACCTTC
TRBV18	.	.	TRBJ1-5	CASSPMGSQGGQPQHF	TGTGCCAGCTCACCAATGGGGAGCCAGGGAGGTCAGCCCCAGCATTTT
TRBV7-9	.	.	TRBJ2-1	CASSTQYNEQFF	TGTGCCAGCAGCACGCAGTACAATGAGCAGTTCTTC
TRBV19	TRBD1	.	TRBJ2-7	CASSWTGVYEQYF	TGTGCCAGTAGCTGGACAGGGGTTTACGAGCAGTACTTC
TRBV12-5	.	.	TRBJ1-1	CASGRGGADALVVAEAFF	TGTGCTAGTGGTCGGGGGGGGGCGGACGCCCTGGTGGTCGCTGAAGCTTTCTTT
TRBV4-3	TRBD1	few	TRBJ2-1	CASSQTPGQGSYNEQFF	TGCGCCAGCAGCCAAACCCCGGGACAGGGCTCCTACAATGAGCAGTTCTTC